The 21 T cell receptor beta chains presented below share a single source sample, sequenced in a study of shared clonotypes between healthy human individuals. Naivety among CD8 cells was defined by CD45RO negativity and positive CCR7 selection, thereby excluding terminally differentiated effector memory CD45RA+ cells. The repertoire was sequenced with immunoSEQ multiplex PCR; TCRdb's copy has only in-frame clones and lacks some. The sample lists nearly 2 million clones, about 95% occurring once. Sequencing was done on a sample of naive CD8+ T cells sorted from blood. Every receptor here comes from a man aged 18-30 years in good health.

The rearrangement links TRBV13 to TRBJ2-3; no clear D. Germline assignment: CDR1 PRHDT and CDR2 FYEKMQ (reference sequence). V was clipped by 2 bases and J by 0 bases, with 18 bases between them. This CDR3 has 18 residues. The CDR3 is CASSLSTLGTLSTDTQYF. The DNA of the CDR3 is TGTGCCAGCAGCTTATCAACCCTCGGCACCCTTAGCACAGATACGCAGTATTTT. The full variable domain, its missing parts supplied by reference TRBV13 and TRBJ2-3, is AAGVIQSPRHLIKEKRETATLKCYPIPRHDTVYWYQQGPGQDPQFLISFYEKMQSDKGSIPDRFSAQQFSDYHSELNMSSLELGDSALYFCASSLSTLGTLSTDTQYFGPGTRLTVL.

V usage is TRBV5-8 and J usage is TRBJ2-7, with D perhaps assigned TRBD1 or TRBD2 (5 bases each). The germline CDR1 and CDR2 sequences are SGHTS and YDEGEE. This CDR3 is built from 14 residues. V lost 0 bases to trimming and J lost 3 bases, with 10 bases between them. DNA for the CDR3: TGTGCCAGCAGCTTGGGGGACGGATACTACGAGCAGTACTTC. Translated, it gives CASSLGDGYYEQYF.

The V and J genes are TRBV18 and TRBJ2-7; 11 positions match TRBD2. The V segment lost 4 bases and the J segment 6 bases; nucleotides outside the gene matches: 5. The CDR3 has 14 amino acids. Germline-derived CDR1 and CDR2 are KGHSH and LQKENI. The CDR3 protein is CASSLGTSGFEQYF. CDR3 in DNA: TGTGCCAGCTCACTCGGGACTAGCGGCTTCGAGCAGTACTTC.

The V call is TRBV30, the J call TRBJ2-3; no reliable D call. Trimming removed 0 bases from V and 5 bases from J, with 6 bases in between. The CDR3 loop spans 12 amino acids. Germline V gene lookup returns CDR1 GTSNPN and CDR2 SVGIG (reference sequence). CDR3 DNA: TGTGCCTGGAGTGTAGGGATAGATACGCAGTATTTT. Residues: CAWSVGIDTQYF.

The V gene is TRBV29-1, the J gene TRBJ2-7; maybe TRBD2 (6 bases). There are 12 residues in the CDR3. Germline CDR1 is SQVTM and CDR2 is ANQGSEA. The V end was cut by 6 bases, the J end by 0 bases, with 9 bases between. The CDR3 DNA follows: TGCAGCGTCGGGGGTTTCTCCTACGAGCAGTACTTC. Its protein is CSVGGFSYEQYF.

In nucleotides, the CDR3 is TGTGCCAGCGGAGTACAGGGAGCCTACGAGCAGTACTTC. This encodes CASGVQGAYEQYF. This rearrangement joins TRBV5-4 to TRBJ2-7; perhaps TRBD1 as D (6 bases). V lost 7 bases and J lost 2, with 13 bases in between. Per the germline V gene, CDR1 is SGHNT and CDR2 is YYREEE (reference sequence). CDR3 length: 13 residues.

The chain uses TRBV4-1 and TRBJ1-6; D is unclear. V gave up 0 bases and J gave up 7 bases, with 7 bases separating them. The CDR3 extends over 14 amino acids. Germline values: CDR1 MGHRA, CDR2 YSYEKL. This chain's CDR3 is CASSQDLLNSPLHF. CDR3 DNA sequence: TGCGCCAGCAGCCAAGATCTCCTAAATTCACCCCTCCACTTT.

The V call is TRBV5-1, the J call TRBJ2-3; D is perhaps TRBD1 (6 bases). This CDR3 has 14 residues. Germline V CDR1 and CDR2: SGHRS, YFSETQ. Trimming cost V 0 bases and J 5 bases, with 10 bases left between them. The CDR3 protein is CASSLDRVGDTQYF. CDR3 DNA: TGCGCCAGCAGCTTGGACAGGGTTGGAGATACGCAGTATTTT.

The CDR3 protein is CASSYTGVGTEAFF. CDR3 DNA sequence: TGTGCCAGCAGTTATACAGGGGTAGGCACTGAAGCTTTCTTT. J is TRBJ1-1 and V is TRBV6-1, with 7 bases fitting TRBD1. The length of the CDR3 is 14 residues. V lost 5 bases to trimming and J lost 4 bases; unmatched junction nucleotides: 7. CDR1 is MNHNS, CDR2 SASEGT, per germline.

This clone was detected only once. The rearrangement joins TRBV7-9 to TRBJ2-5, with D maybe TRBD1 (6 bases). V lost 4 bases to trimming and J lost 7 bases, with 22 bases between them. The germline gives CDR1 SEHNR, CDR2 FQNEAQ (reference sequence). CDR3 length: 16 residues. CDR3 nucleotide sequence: TGTGCCAGCAGCTACCACCACGTCCAGGGGCAGGGGACCCAGTACTTC. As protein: CASSYHHVQGQGTQYF.

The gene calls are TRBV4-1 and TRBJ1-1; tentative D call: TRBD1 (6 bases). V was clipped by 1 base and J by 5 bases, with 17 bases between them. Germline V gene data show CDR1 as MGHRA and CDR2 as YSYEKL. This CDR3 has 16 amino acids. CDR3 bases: TGCGCCAGCAGCCAAGTGACCGGACAGACCGCAACTGAAGCTTTCTTT. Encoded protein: CASSQVTGQTATEAFF.

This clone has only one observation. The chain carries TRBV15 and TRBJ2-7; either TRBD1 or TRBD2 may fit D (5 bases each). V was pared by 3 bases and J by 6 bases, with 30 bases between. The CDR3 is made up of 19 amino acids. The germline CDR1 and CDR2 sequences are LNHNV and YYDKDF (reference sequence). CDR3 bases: TGTGCCACCAGCAGGGAAGGGAGACAGACCAACCCCGATTATCCCGAGCAGTACTTC. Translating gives CATSREGRQTNPDYPEQYF.

CDR3 protein: CASSQDPAGTYEQYF. CDR3 DNA: TGCGCCAGCAGCCAAGATCCAGCGGGAACCTACGAGCAGTACTTC. J is TRBJ2-7 and V is TRBV4-3; 7 bases map to TRBD2. The trim removed 0 bases at V and 2 bases at J, leaving 4 bases unmatched. Germline V gene data show CDR1 as LGHNA and CDR2 as YSLEER. The CDR3 loop spans 15 amino acids.

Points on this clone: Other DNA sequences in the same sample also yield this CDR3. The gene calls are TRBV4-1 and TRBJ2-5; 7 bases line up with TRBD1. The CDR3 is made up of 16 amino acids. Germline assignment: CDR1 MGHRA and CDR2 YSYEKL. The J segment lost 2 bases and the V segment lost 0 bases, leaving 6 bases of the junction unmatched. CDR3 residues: CASSQDAGTAQETQYF. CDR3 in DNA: TGCGCCAGCAGCCAAGATGCCGGGACAGCGCAAGAGACCCAGTACTTC.

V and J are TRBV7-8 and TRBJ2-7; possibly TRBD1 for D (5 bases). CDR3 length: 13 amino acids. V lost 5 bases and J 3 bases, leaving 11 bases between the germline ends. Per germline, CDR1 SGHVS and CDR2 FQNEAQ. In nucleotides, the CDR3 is TGTGCCAGCAGCCTACAGGTGGACTACGAGCAGTACTTC. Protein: CASSLQVDYEQYF.

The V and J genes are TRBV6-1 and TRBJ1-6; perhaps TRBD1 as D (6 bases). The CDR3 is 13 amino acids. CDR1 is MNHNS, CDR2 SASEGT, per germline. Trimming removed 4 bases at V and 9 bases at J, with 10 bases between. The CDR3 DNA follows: TGTGCCAGCAGTGTAATGGACAGTTCACCCCTCCACTTT. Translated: CASSVMDSSPLHF.

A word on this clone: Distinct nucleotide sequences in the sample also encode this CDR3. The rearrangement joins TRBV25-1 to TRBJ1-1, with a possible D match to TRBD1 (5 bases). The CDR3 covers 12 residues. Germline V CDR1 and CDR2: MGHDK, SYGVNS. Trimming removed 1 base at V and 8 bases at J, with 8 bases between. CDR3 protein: CASSELGTEAFF. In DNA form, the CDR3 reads TGTGCCAGCAGTGAATTGGGGACCGAAGCTTTCTTT.

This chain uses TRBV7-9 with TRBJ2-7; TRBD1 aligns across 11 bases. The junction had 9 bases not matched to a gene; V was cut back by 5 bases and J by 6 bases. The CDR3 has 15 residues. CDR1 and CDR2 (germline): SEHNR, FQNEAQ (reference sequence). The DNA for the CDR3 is TGTGCCAGCAGCCCGCCGGGACAGGGGGTGAGCGAGCAGTACTTC. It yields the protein CASSPPGQGVSEQYF.

CDR3 bases: TGTGCCAGCGCTGGCGATGGGGGGGACAGGGACCCCTACGAGCAGTACTTC. Translating it yields CASAGDGGDRDPYEQYF. The chain carries TRBV27 and TRBJ2-7; 9 nucleotides agree with TRBD1. The germline V gene encodes CDR1 MNHEY and CDR2 SMNVEV (reference sequence). The ends lost 8 bases at V and 2 bases at J; junction bases unmatched: 16. The CDR3 is 17 residues long.

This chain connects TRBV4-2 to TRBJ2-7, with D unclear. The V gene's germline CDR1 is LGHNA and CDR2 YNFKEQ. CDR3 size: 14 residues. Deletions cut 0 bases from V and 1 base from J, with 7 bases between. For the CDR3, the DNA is TGTGCCAGCAGCCAAGATATCGGTTCCTACGAGCAGTACTTC. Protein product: CASSQDIGSYEQYF.

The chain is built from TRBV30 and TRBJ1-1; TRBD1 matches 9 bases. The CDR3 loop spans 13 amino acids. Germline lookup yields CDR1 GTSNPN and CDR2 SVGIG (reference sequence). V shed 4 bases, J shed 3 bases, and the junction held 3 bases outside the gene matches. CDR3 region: CAWTWDRDTEAFF. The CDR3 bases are TGTGCCTGGACCTGGGACAGGGACACTGAAGCTTTCTTT.